The 13 T cell receptor beta chains below were found in one sample sequenced in a study of CD4 T cells in relation to SARS-CoV-2 and coronaviruses. Profiling relied on immunoSEQ multiplex PCR, and the TCRdb table lists in-frame clones only, not all of them. The sample contains 25,000 or so clones, over 60% of which appear only once. Their specific antigens are unknown. CD4+ T cells from unexposed donors were obtained before the COVID-19 pandemic (2011-2018). After around nine days of culture, CD4+ T cells were isolated. The sequencing input was CD4+ T cells from PBMCs, cultured in vitro. These receptors were collected from a human donor in good health.

V usage is TRBV24-1 and J usage is TRBJ2-7; maybe TRBD1 (7 bases). This CDR3 comprises 16 residues. The ends were cut back, 1 base at V and 1 base at J, with 13 bases in the middle. Germline CDR1 and CDR2: KGHDR and SFDVKD. CDR3: CATSDFSRGVSYEQYF. The DNA for the CDR3 is TGTGCCACCAGTGATTTTTCCAGGGGGGTATCCTACGAGCAGTACTTC.

The J gene is TRBJ2-2, the V gene TRBV9; D call uncertain. Germline V gene sequence: CDR1 SGDLS, CDR2 YYNGEE. This CDR3 spans 13 amino acids. Trimming stripped 4 bases from V and 9 bases from J, with 13 bases between. The CDR3 is CASSPAFERELFF. CDR3 coding DNA: TGTGCCAGCAGCCCAGCCTTTGAGCGGGAGCTGTTTTTT.

This rearrangement joins TRBV7-2 to TRBJ1-5; possibly TRBD1 for D (5 bases). The CDR3 is 16 amino acids. Between the trimmed V and J ends, which lost 5 bases and 4 bases, there was a span of 18 bases. CDR1 and CDR2 (germline): SGHTA, FQGNSA. The CDR3 reads CASSPTNRQLNQPQHF. CDR3 DNA: TGTGCCAGCAGCCCCACTAATCGACAGCTTAATCAGCCCCAGCATTTT.

As to this clone: A junction boundary mismatches the germline segment, possibly from a read error. The chain couples TRBV7-7 to TRBJ2-2, with D uncertain. The germline CDR1 and CDR2 sequences are SSHAT and FNYEAQ (reference sequence). This CDR3 region has 13 residues. Written as DNA, the CDR3 is TGTGCTAGCAGCGCACAGAACACCGGGGAGCTGTTTTTT. Amino acids: CASSAQNTGELFF. The full variable domain, with the rest looked up from reference TRBV7-7 and TRBJ2-2, is GAGVSQSPRYKVTKRGQDVTLRCDPISSHATLYWYQQALGQGPEFLTYFNYEAQPDKSGLPSDRFSAERPEGSISTLTIQRTEQRDSAMYRCASSAQNTGELFFGEGSRLTVL.

The chain couples TRBV7-9 to TRBJ1-2; D remains unclear. Deletions cut 5 bases from V and 0 bases from J, with 19 bases between. The CDR3 is 17 amino acids. Germline V gene sequence: CDR1 SEHNR, CDR2 FQNEAQ (reference sequence). The CDR3 is CASSPGMNFVANYGYTF. In nucleotides, the CDR3 is TGTGCCAGCAGCCCGGGGATGAACTTCGTAGCTAACTATGGCTACACCTTC.

The chain joins TRBV27 to TRBJ2-5; tentative D call: TRBD2 (5 bases). This CDR3 contains 14 residues. Germline CDR1 MNHEY, CDR2 SMNVEV (reference sequence). V lost 1 base and J lost 7, with 13 bases in between. CDR3 sequence: CASSLWSGVGTQYF. The DNA for the CDR3 is TGTGCCAGCAGTTTATGGTCCGGGGTGGGGACCCAGTACTTC.

This clone showed up just once. The chain carries TRBV4-3 and TRBJ1-5; D gene uncertain. The germline V and J ends were trimmed by 0 bases and 4 bases, with 19 bases remaining between them. Germline lookup yields CDR1 LGHNA and CDR2 YSLEER. The CDR3 has 18 amino acids. The CDR3 DNA sequence: TGCGCCAGCAGCCAAGATTACGGGCAGGTCGCCTTTAATCAGCCCCAGCATTTT. Its protein is CASSQDYGQVAFNQPQHF.

The chain couples TRBV27 to TRBJ1-4; D uncertain. This CDR3 region has 15 residues. The ends were cut back, 6 bases at V and 7 bases at J, with 18 bases in the middle. CDR1 and CDR2 from the germline V gene are MNHEY and SMNVEV (reference sequence). CDR3 region: CASRRQARRGEKLFF. The CDR3 DNA sequence: TGTGCCAGCAGGCGCCAAGCTCGGAGAGGTGAAAAACTGTTTTTT.

This chain joins TRBV3-1 (or the pseudogene TRBV3-2) and TRBJ2-1; 7 bases line up with TRBD2. The germline V gene has CDR1 LGHDT and CDR2 YNNKEL (reference sequence). The CDR3 is made up of 19 amino acids. J gave up 0 bases and V 1 base, and 12 bases lay outside the gene matches. This CDR3 reads CASSQVLAAPRSSYNEQFF. The CDR3 DNA follows: TGTGCCAGCAGCCAAGTGCTAGCGGCCCCTCGTAGCTCCTACAATGAGCAGTTCTTC.

The V call is TRBV11-2, the J call TRBJ2-1; D gene unclear. CDR1 is SGHAT and CDR2 is FQNNGV in the germline V gene. Trimming took 4 bases from V and 8 from J, leaving 9 bases between them. The CDR3 has 12 amino acids. The CDR3 DNA reads TGTGCCAGCAGCTGGGATAGGGATGAGCAGTTCTTC. As protein: CASSWDRDEQFF.

This chain joins TRBV6-1 and TRBJ2-2, with D tentatively TRBD1 (6 bases). This CDR3 is built from 15 residues. The germline V gene has CDR1 MNHNS and CDR2 SASEGT. Trimming took off 3 bases at V and 6 bases at J, with 14 bases between the two ends. The DNA for the CDR3 is TGTGCCAGCAGTGAGCGAAGGGGGTACGCCGGGGAGCTGTTTTTT. This translates into CASSERRGYAGELFF.

This chain connects TRBV4-3 to TRBJ2-5; 8 bases fit TRBD2. After removal of 0 bases from V and 3 bases from J, the junction contained 3 bases not matched to a gene. CDR3 length equals 15 residues. Germline V lookup: CDR1 LGHNA, CDR2 YSLEER. CDR3 coding DNA: TGCGCCAGCAGCCAAGATTCGGGACTAGAAGAGACCCAGTACTTC. This translates into CASSQDSGLEETQYF.

The J gene is TRBJ1-6, the V gene TRBV5-8; a possible D gene is TRBD1 (5 bases). Germline V gene sequence: CDR1 SGHTS, CDR2 YDEGEE. V gave up 4 bases and J gave up 7 bases, with 12 bases separating them. The CDR3 contains 14 residues. DNA of the CDR3: TGTGCCAGCAGCATTGGACAAGAAAATTCACCCCTCCACTTT. Its translation: CASSIGQENSPLHF.